A single sample gave rise to the 11 T cell receptor beta chains below, sequenced in a study of cytomegalovirus exposure and HLA in healthy donors. Primers: 60 Vbeta forward and 13 Jbeta reverse. Clones were sequenced by immunoSEQ multiplex PCR, and TCRdb holds only the in-frame ones, with some missing. The sample consists of about 98,000 clones, around 68% of them appearing once. Material for sequencing was PBMCs. Receptors were obtained from a man aged 45-65 years in good health and CMV-seronegative.

This sequence joins TRBV18 and TRBJ2-7, with 8 bases fitting TRBD1. This CDR3 comprises 16 residues. Germline V lookup: CDR1 KGHSH, CDR2 LQKENI. Unmatched junction bases numbered 13, after V lost 6 bases and J lost 3 bases. CDR3 sequence reads: CASSTMPTGAGYEQYF. CDR3 DNA sequence: TGTGCCAGCTCGACGATGCCGACAGGGGCAGGCTACGAGCAGTACTTC.

This clone came up a few times. The V call is TRBV18, the J call TRBJ1-1; D perhaps matches TRBD1 (5 bases). Germline CDR1 is KGHSH and CDR2 is LQKENI. V lost 3 bases and J lost 7, with 15 bases in between. The CDR3 extends over 14 amino acids. The CDR3 sequence: CASSPSTARHEAFF. The CDR3 DNA sequence: TGTGCCAGCTCACCTTCGACAGCACGTCATGAAGCTTTCTTT.

J is TRBJ1-2 and V is TRBV5-1; D is possibly TRBD1 (5 bases). The CDR3 is made up of 13 amino acids. The V gene's germline CDR1 is SGHRS and CDR2 YFSETQ. V dropped 4 bases and J dropped 8 bases, with 15 bases sitting between them. The CDR3 DNA is TGCGCCAGCAGCGAGTACGGGGGAGGAGGCTACACCTTC. As protein: CASSEYGGGGYTF.

The V and J genes are TRBV18 and TRBJ2-2, with a weak D call TRBD1 (6 bases). V was clipped by 3 bases and J by 0 bases, with 11 bases between them. The CDR3 sequence is 16 residues long. Germline V CDR1 and CDR2: KGHSH, LQKENI. The CDR3 reads CASSPRGTPNTGELFF. The CDR3 nucleotides are TGTGCCAGCTCACCCAGAGGGACACCGAACACCGGGGAGCTGTTTTTT.

The chain joins TRBV27 to TRBJ1-1; maybe TRBD1 (6 bases). The V gene's germline CDR1 is MNHEY and CDR2 SMNVEV (reference sequence). The CDR3 has 16 residues. Trimming pared 5 bases from V and 4 bases from J, leaving 20 bases between. The CDR3 loop reads CASSAGTQLGVTEAFF. CDR3 bases: TGTGCCAGCAGTGCCGGGACACAGCTCGGAGTCACTGAAGCTTTCTTT.

The chain is built from TRBV18 and TRBJ1-1; D call uncertain. V lost 6 bases and J 3 bases, leaving 17 bases between the germline ends. The V gene's germline CDR1 is KGHSH and CDR2 LQKENI. The CDR3 spans 15 residues. This chain's CDR3 is CASSFGSAGDTEAFF. CDR3 bases: TGTGCCAGCTCCTTCGGATCAGCCGGGGACACTGAAGCTTTCTTT.

The chain couples TRBV14 to TRBJ2-7; D not certain. V lost 4 bases and J lost 3, with 22 bases in between. CDR3 length equals 17 residues. The germline CDR1 and CDR2 sequences are SGHDN and FVKESK. DNA of the CDR3: TGTGCCAGCAGCCTCTCTCCAGTCGTTGGCCTGATCTACGAGCAGTACTTC. Protein product: CASSLSPVVGLIYEQYF.

Only a few counts were recorded for this clone. The CDR3 bases are TGTGCCAGCAGCTCCTGGGACAGGGGGATCAACGGGGAGCTGTTTTTT. Translation gives CASSSWDRGINGELFF. The V gene is TRBV7-9, the J gene TRBJ2-2; 11 nucleotides match TRBD1. V dropped 4 bases and J dropped 7; count of bases not matched to a gene: 8. This CDR3 spans 16 amino acids. From germline, CDR1 is SEHNR and CDR2 FQNEAQ (reference sequence). Complete variable domain (other parts from reference TRBV7-9 and TRBJ2-2): DTGVSQNPRHKITKRGQNVTFRCDPISEHNRLYWYRQTLGQGPEFLTYFQNEAQLEKSRLLSDRFSAERPKGSFSTLEIQRTEQGDSAMYLCASSSWDRGINGELFFGEGSRLTVL.

This rearrangement joins TRBV29-1 to TRBJ2-7; TRBD1 matches 7 bases. The junction had 5 bases not matched to a gene; V was cut back by 6 bases and J by 0 bases. CDR3 length: 13 amino acids. Germline loops: CDR1 SQVTM, CDR2 ANQGSEA. The chain's CDR3 is CSVNRDSSYEQYF. DNA of the CDR3: TGCAGCGTAAACCGGGACAGCTCCTACGAGCAGTACTTC.

This sequence joins TRBV19 and TRBJ1-5; D is perhaps TRBD1 (6 bases). The germline gives CDR1 LNHDA, CDR2 SQIVND (reference sequence). V lost 7 bases and J 4 bases, leaving 17 bases between the germline ends. The CDR3 length is 15 residues. The CDR3 reads CASTSQGSPNQPQHF. In nucleotides, the CDR3 is TGTGCCAGTACCTCACAGGGATCGCCTAATCAGCCCCAGCATTTT.

This rearrangement joins TRBV11-2 to TRBJ1-1; D remains ambiguous. The V end lost 8 bases, the J end lost 8 bases, and 12 bases lay between the germline ends. This CDR3 spans 11 amino acids. The germline V gene encodes CDR1 SGHAT and CDR2 FQNNGV. In DNA form, the CDR3 reads TGTGCCAGCCACTCTGGTCCAGAAGCTTTCTTT. Amino acids: CASHSGPEAFF.